This TCR beta chain was captured in a study of T cell changes during pregnancy in multiple sclerosis. Clones were sequenced by immunoSEQ multiplex PCR, and TCRdb holds only the in-frame ones, with some missing. The sample holds tens of thousands of clones, over 85% seen once. V lost 8 bases to trimming and J lost 6 bases; unmatched junction nucleotides: 2. The CDR3 is 13 residues long. CDR1 is LNHNV, CDR2 YYDKDF, per germline (reference sequence). The clonotype comes from a female donor with multiple sclerosis, enrolled in a pregnancy study. The specimen comprised CD8+ T cells from peripheral blood mononuclear cells, sampled after pregnancy. The rearrangement uses TRBV15 and TRBJ2-1; 12 nucleotides agree with TRBD2. The CDR3 region is CATGTSGSNEQFF. In DNA form, the CDR3 reads TGTGCCACCGGGACTAGCGGGTCCAATGAGCAGTTCTTC.